This T cell receptor (beta chain) is drawn from a study of graft-versus-host responses after intestinal transplantation. The length of the CDR3 is 16 residues. The germline CDR1 and CDR2 sequences are MNHEY and SVGAGI. V was cut by 3 bases and J by 0 bases, with 12 bases left in between. As for this clone: Its target is not known.

Measured with immunoSEQ multiplex PCR; TCRdb has only the in-frame clones, and not every one. The sample carries about 90,000 clones, roughly 92% recorded once. This receptor was obtained from a human donor who received an intestinal transplant. The starting material was unstimulated CD4+ T cells sorted from spleen or lymph node cells, obtained before intestinal transplant. The chain is built from TRBV6-5 and TRBJ2-4; tentative D call: TRBD1 (6 bases). CDR3 sequence: CASSYARGLAKNIQYF. For the CDR3, the DNA is TGTGCCAGCAGTTATGCCAGGGGCCTAGCCAAAAACATTCAGTACTTC.